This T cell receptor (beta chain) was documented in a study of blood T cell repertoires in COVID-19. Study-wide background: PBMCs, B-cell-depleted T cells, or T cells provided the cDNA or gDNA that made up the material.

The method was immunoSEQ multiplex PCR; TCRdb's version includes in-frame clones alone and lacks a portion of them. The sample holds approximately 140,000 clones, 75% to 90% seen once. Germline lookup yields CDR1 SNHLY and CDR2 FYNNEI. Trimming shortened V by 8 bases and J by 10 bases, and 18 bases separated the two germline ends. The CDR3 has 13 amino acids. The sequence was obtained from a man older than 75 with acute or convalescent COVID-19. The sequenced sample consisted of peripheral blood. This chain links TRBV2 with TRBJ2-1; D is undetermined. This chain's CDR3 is CASRPAGSDEQFF. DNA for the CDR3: TGTGCCAGCCGTCCAGCAGGATCCGACGAGCAGTTCTTC. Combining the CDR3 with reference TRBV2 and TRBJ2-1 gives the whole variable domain EPEVTQTPSHQVTQMGQEVILRCVPISNHLYFYWYRQILGQKVEFLVSFYNNEISEKSEIFDDQFSVERPDGSNFTLKIRSTKLEDSAMYFCASRPAGSDEQFFGPGTRLTVL.